Given below is one TCR beta chain in context. The antigen remains unidentified. The entry originates in a study of T cell repertoires in cytomegalovirus infection. Study information: Indicated by public TCR beta signatures were CMV infection and matching HLA type.

Per germline, CDR1 DFQATT and CDR2 SNEGSKA (reference sequence). This CDR3 region has 13 residues. Trimming left V 3 bases short and J 3 bases short, with 11 bases between. One entry per CDR3 protein results from TCRdb running MiXCR on the reads. The repertoire holds some 300,000 distinct CDR3 sequences, with approximately 10% as singletons. Study-wide findings and caveats: CMV carriers having the relevant HLA were flagged by cumulative public TCR beta family frequency. HLA-C-restricted TCR beta clonotypes specific for CMV led the ex vivo response.

The genes are TRBV20-1 and TRBJ1-1; D may be TRBD1 (5 bases). The sample comprised PBMCs. The source is a human donor in good health (CMV status not recorded). Some clones in this sample may be carry-over from other donors' samples. The CDR3 spells CSARRGIDTEAFF. The CDR3 nucleotides read TGCAGTGCTAGGAGGGGTATCGACACTGAAGCTTTCTTT.